The clone carrying this T cell receptor beta chain was counted only a few times. The antigen is not known. MiXCR, run by TCRdb on the 5' RACE reads, gives a single entry per CDR3 protein. The sample holds about 200,000 distinct CDR3 sequences, 7.5% seen once. The CDR3 length is 13 residues. V gave up 4 bases and J gave up 2 bases, with 7 bases separating them. Germline assignment: CDR1 SNHLY and CDR2 FYNNEI. This sample was taken from a study of identical twins. Notes on the study in general: Because invariant MAIT and iNKT cells could be present, zero-insertion analyses could be partly confounded.

A further study also used this sample, focusing on yellow fever vaccine responses in identical twins. That report adds: Twins showed a vaccine T cell response that reportedly seemed partly convergent, partly personalized.

What was sequenced was memory (CD45RO+) T cells sorted from blood. This chain joins TRBV2 and TRBJ2-3; no clear D. This TCR was recovered from a woman aged 18-30 years in good health. CDR3 loop: CASSGGFTDTQYF. DNA for the CDR3: TGTGCCAGCAGTGGAGGCTTCACAGATACGCAGTATTTT.